This is a list of T cell receptor beta chains from one sample in a study of CD8+ T cells in alopecia areata. Some clones are missing from TCRdb's copy, which holds only in-frame ones; the method was immunoSEQ multiplex PCR. Of over 150,000 clones in the sample, about 48% were seen once. The specimen was CD8+ T cells sorted from blood, collected at week 24, from a patient treated with tofacitinib. Receptor source: a human donor with alopecia areata. The CDR3 runs from the conserved cysteine through the conserved F or W. The D gene is left open where the match is weak. Size is omitted from some rows. Given values are once, few, many or a class for expanded clones.

V	size	D	J	DNA	CDR3
TRBV7-8	.	.	TRBJ1-2	TGTGCCAGCAGCTTAGCGTTCAGGAAGGGTGGCTATGGCTACACCTTC	CASSLAFRKGGYGYTF
TRBV15	.	TRBD2	TRBJ2-7	TGTGCCACCAGCAGAGAGTCGGGACTAAGCTACGAGCAGTACTTC	CATSRESGLSYEQYF
TRBV4-3	.	TRBD1	TRBJ1-6	TGCGCCAGCAGCCAGGGGACAGGATTGCGTAATTCACCCCTCCACTTT	CASSQGTGLRNSPLHF
TRBV27	few	TRBD1	TRBJ1-4	TGTGCCAGCAGTTTATGGGCAAGTCCGACAGGGGATAGTGAAAAACTGTTTTTT	CASSLWASPTGDSEKLFF
TRBV27	.	TRBD1	TRBJ1-2	TGTGCCAGCAGTTTATCCGCAGGGGGCTTTTATGGCTACACCTTC	CASSLSAGGFYGYTF
TRBV2	few	TRBD1	TRBJ2-3	TGTGCCAGCAGAACCGGGACAGGGGCCCCCGGTACGCAGTATTTT	CASRTGTGAPGTQYF
TRBV30	.	.	TRBJ1-1	TGTGCCTGGACCCCGGGGCAGGGATTGACTGAAGCTTTCTTT	CAWTPGQGLTEAFF
TRBV7-6	.	.	TRBJ1-2	TGTGCCAGCAGCTTAGACGGGGATCAACACTATGGCTACACCTTC	CASSLDGDQHYGYTF
TRBV15	.	.	TRBJ2-1	TGTGCCACCAGCAGAGAGTGGGGGGATGAGCAGTTCTTC	CATSREWGDEQFF
TRBV2	few	.	TRBJ2-2	TGTGCCAGCAGGGACCTTGGCGGGGAGCTGTTTTTT	CASRDLGGELFF
TRBV10-3	.	TRBD1	TRBJ2-1	TGTGCCATCAGTGATCGGACAGGGTCCAATGAGCAGTTCTTC	CAISDRTGSNEQFF
TRBV5-1	.	.	TRBJ1-4	TGCGCCAGCAGCTTGGGACGGGGAAATGAAAAACTGTTTTTT	CASSLGRGNEKLFF
TRBV1	.	.	TRBJ2-5	TGCACCAGCAGCCAAGAGACTAGCGGGGATAAAGAGACCCAGTACTTC	CTSSQETSGDKETQYF
TRBV9	.	.	TRBJ2-7	TGTGCCAGCAGCCCGGAGGGGGATCTCTACGAAGGGCAGTACTTC	CASSPEGDLYEGQYF
TRBV4-3	.	.	TRBJ1-1	TGCGCCAGCAGCCAAGGAAGTAGGGGCACTGAAGCTTTCTTT	CASSQGSRGTEAFF
TRBV29-1	.	.	TRBJ2-7	TGCAGCGTTGAAGGTAGTTCTCAGCAGTACTTC	CSVEGSSQQYF
TRBV19	.	.	TRBJ1-5	TGTGCCAGTAGTATCTCGGGGCTCAGGCCCCAGCATTTT	CASSISGLRPQHF
TRBV19	few	.	TRBJ2-1	TGTGCCAGTAGTATAGGGACTGGGGGTAATGAGCAGTTCTTC	CASSIGTGGNEQFF
TRBV2	.	.	TRBJ2-7	TGTGCCAGCAGTGAGGGGGGAGGACGAGTCTACGAGCAGTACTTC	CASSEGGGRVYEQYF
TRBV7-8	.	.	TRBJ2-3	TGTGCCAGCAGCATTTTGGGTCTGGAATTTCTCACAGATACGCAGTATTTT	CASSILGLEFLTDTQYF
TRBV2	few	.	TRBJ2-3	TGTGCCAGCAGTGTGAACGGGGGAACAGATACGCAGTATTTT	CASSVNGGTDTQYF
TRBV29-1	few	.	TRBJ2-5	TGCAGCGTTGCTGGGGGCTCCCAAGAGACCCAGTACTTC	CSVAGGSQETQYF
TRBV4-3	.	TRBD2	TRBJ2-7	TGCGCCAGCAGCCAAGATCGGGCGGGGGGGTCTCGCGAGCAGTACTTC	CASSQDRAGGSREQYF
TRBV30	.	.	TRBJ2-3	TGTGCCTGGAGTGTTCTTCGGCGGGGCACAGATACGCAGTATTTT	CAWSVLRRGTDTQYF
TRBV11-1	.	.	TRBJ2-1	TGTGCCAGCAGCTTAGGGGGTCGGGAGCAGTTCTTC	CASSLGGREQFF
TRBV5-6	.	.	TRBJ2-1	TGTGCCAGCAGCCCCCGCACCGGGGTTGGCTCCTACAATGAGCAGTTCTTC	CASSPRTGVGSYNEQFF
TRBV6-5	.	.	TRBJ1-1	TGTGCCAGCAGTTCCCTTTTTGAAGCTTTCTTT	CASSSLFEAFF
TRBV30	few	.	TRBJ1-4	TGTGCCTGGAGTGGCGACGGAAATGAAAAACTGTTTTTT	CAWSGDGNEKLFF
TRBV4-3	.	.	TRBJ1-2	TGCGCCAGCAGCCAAGATAGGGGGGGTGACTATGGCTACACCTTC	CASSQDRGGDYGYTF
TRBV4-3	few	.	TRBJ2-3	TGCGCCAGCAGCCAAGGGAATCGGGGGCCGACCACAGATACGCAGTATTTT	CASSQGNRGPTTDTQYF
TRBV30	few	.	TRBJ1-4	TGTGCCTGGAGGGATCTCGAACTGGAGGAAAAACTGTTTTTT	CAWRDLELEEKLFF
TRBV7-9	few	TRBD2	TRBJ2-7	TGTGCCAGCAGCCCCCAATCGCGGGGGGCGACGTACGAGCAGTACTTC	CASSPQSRGATYEQYF
TRBV9	.	.	TRBJ1-2	TGTGCCAGCAGGGGCATTGGCTACACCTTC	CASRGIGYTF
TRBV29-1	few	TRBD1	TRBJ2-1	TGCAGCGGAGAAGTCCGGGGGACAGGGTTAAATGAGCAGTTCTTC	CSGEVRGTGLNEQFF
TRBV4-1	.	TRBD1	TRBJ1-6	TGCGCCAGCAGCCAAGCTCCAGGACAGGGGAATTCACCCCTCCACTTT	CASSQAPGQGNSPLHF
TRBV5-1	.	TRBD1	TRBJ2-7	TGCGCCAGCAGCGGGACAGGGTCCTACGAGCAGTACTTC	CASSGTGSYEQYF
TRBV27	.	TRBD2	TRBJ2-5	TGTGCCAGCAGTCGCCTAGGGGGGGGACTAGCGGTTCAAGAGACCCAGTACTTC	CASSRLGGGLAVQETQYF
TRBV7-8	once	TRBD2	TRBJ2-3	TGTGCCAGCAGCTATGGACTAGCGGGGGTCACAGATACGCAGTATTTT	CASSYGLAGVTDTQYF
TRBV5-6	few	.	TRBJ2-3	TGTGCCAGCAGCTTAAGCTTTGGGCACACCACAGATACGCAGTATTTT	CASSLSFGHTTDTQYF
TRBV5-6	few	.	TRBJ2-3	TGTGCCAGCAGCTCGGTGGGTCCCGAAGGCACAGATACGCAGTATTTT	CASSSVGPEGTDTQYF
TRBV6-4	few	.	TRBJ2-5	TGTGCCAGCAGCGAAACCCACCAAGAGACCCAGTACTTC	CASSETHQETQYF
TRBV5-1	.	TRBD1	TRBJ2-7	TGCGCCAGCAGATCCCGGACAGGGACGGGGGAGCAGTACTTC	CASRSRTGTGEQYF
TRBV19	few	.	TRBJ1-1	TGTGCCTCGCTGCTGGCCCAGGGTACTGAAGCTTTCTTT	CASLLAQGTEAFF
TRBV19	.	.	TRBJ1-5	TGTGCCACTTCGACAGAAGATAGCAATCAGCCCCAGCATTTT	CATSTEDSNQPQHF
TRBV27	.	.	TRBJ1-4	TGTGCCAGCAGTTTTGGGGGCGAAAAACTGTTTTTT	CASSFGGEKLFF
TRBV2	.	.	TRBJ1-1	TGTGCCAGCAGAACAGTAGAAGCTTTCTTT	CASRTVEAFF
TRBV25-1	.	.	TRBJ1-6	TGTGCCAGTGCCCCTACATCTACCTATAATTCACCCCTCCACTTT	CASAPTSTYNSPLHF
TRBV4-3	few	TRBD1	TRBJ2-3	TGCGCCAGCAGCCCGATGGAGGACAGGGGGCGAGCAGATACGCAGTATTTT	CASSPMEDRGRADTQYF
TRBV4-3	.	TRBD1	TRBJ2-4	TGCGCCAGCAGCCAAGACCGACAGGGGGGCATTCAGTACTTC	CASSQDRQGGIQYF
TRBV7-2	.	.	TRBJ2-7	TGTGCCAGCACCCGGGAACCTCTCTACGAGCAGTACTTC	CASTREPLYEQYF
TRBV29-1	.	.	TRBJ2-7	TGCAGCGTTGGAACGGGGAACGGCTACGAGCAGTACTTC	CSVGTGNGYEQYF
TRBV15	.	TRBD1	TRBJ1-4	TGTGCCACCAGCAGAGGACAGGGAGCTAATGAAAAACTGTTTTTT	CATSRGQGANEKLFF
TRBV5-6	.	.	TRBJ1-5	TGTGCCAGCAGCTGGAGTGATAGCAATCAGCCCCAGCATTTT	CASSWSDSNQPQHF
TRBV5-6	few	.	TRBJ2-2	TGTGCCAGCAGAGGGACTTCTAACACCGGGGAGCTGTTTTTT	CASRGTSNTGELFF
TRBV4-3	.	.	TRBJ1-5	TGCGCCAGCAGCCAAGATATCGGTTCGGGCAGCCGCAATCAGCCCCAGCATTTT	CASSQDIGSGSRNQPQHF
TRBV4-3	.	TRBD2	TRBJ2-1	TGCGCCAGCAGCGCCGGGGCTAGCGGGGGGCTAACCCAAGACTATGAGCAGTTCTTC	CASSAGASGGLTQDYEQFF